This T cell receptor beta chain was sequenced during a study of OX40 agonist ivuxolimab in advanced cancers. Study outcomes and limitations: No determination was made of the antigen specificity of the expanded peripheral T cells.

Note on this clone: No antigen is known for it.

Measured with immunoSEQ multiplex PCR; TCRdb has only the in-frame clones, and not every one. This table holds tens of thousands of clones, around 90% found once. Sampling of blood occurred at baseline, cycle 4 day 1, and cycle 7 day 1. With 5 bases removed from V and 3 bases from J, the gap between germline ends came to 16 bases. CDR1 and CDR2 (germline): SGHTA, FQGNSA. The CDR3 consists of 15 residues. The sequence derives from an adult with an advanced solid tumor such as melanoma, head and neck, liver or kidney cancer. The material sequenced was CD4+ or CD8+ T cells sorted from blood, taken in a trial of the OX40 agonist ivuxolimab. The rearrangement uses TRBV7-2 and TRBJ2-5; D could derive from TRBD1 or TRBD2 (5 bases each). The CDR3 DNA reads TGTGCCAGCAGCCAGGGTGGTGGAGGAAAAGAGACCCAGTACTTC. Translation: CASSQGGGGKETQYF.